This TCR beta chain derives from a study of shared clonotypes between healthy human individuals. Study-wide findings and caveats: Memory subsets generally showed lower estimated richness than naive subsets. Non-shared clonotypes had lower generation probabilities than clonotypes shared by all four sorted-subset donors. Rarefaction exposed incomplete sorted-subset sequencing despite large depth. The authors sampled blood alone, and tissue repertoires likely differ.

This clone is a singleton in its sample. Its specificity is not known. The protocol was immunoSEQ multiplex PCR, while the TCRdb copy is restricted to in-frame clones and leaves out a portion. The sample has about 2.4 million clones, 80% to 95% seen once; the top ten hold approximately 0.36%. There are 13 residues in the CDR3. In germline, CDR1 is SGHNT, CDR2 YENEEA. Trimming removed 5 bases from V and 10 bases from J, with 15 bases in between. Material for sequencing was naive CD4+ T cells from PBMCs. Described subset: CD45RA+ positively selected. The chain links TRBV11-3 to TRBJ2-1; D possibly corresponds to TRBD1 (6 bases). The TCR sequence derives from a man younger than 35 in good health. Some clones in this sample may be carry-over from other donors' samples. DNA for the CDR3: TGTGCCAGCAGCCTGGGGGCGTCTGGAGAGCAGTTCTTC. This translates into CASSLGASGEQFF.